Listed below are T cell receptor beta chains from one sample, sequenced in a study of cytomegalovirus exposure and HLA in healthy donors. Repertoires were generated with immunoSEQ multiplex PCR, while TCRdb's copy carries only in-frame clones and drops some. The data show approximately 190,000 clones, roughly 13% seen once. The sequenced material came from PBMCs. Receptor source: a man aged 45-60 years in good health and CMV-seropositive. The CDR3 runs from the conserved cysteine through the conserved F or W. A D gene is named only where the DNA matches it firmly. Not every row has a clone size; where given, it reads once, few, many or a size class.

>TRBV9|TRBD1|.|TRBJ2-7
CASSVAGQAGGEQYF
TGTGCCAGCAGCGTAGCAGGACAGGCTGGGGGTGAGCAGTACTTC
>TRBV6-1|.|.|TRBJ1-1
CASSPTVNTEAFF
TGTGCCAGCAGTCCTACGGTGAACACTGAAGCTTTCTTT
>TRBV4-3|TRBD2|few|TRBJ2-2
CASSQLAGGVTGELFF
TGCGCCAGCAGCCAACTAGCGGGGGGAGTCACCGGGGAGCTGTTTTTT
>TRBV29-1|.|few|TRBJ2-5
CSVRPGSRETQYF
TGCAGCGTCCGTCCGGGGTCAAGAGAGACCCAGTACTTC
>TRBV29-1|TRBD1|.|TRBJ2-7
CSVEGTGAYEQYF
TGCAGCGTTGAAGGGACAGGGGCGTACGAGCAGTACTTC
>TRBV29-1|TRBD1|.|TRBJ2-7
CSARDRAREQYF
TGCAGCGCTCGGGACAGGGCAAGAGAGCAGTACTTC
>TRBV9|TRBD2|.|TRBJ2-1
CASSVSTSGGRGGQFF
TGTGCCAGCAGCGTCAGTACTAGCGGGGGCCGGGGGGGGCAGTTCTTC
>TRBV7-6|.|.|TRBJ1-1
CASSLAADSTEAFF
TGTGCCAGCAGCTTAGCAGCGGACAGCACTGAAGCTTTCTTT
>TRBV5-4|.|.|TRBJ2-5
CASSLFLASETQYF
TGTGCCAGCAGCTTGTTCCTAGCCTCAGAGACCCAGTACTTC
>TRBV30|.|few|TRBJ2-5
CAWSGRKTQYF
TGTGCCTGGAGTGGCAGGAAGACCCAGTACTTC
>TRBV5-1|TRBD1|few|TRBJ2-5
CASSRDREQGTQYF
TGCGCCAGCAGCCGGGACAGGGAGCAAGGGACCCAGTACTTC
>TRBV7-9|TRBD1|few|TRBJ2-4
CASSLDRGPDIQYF
TGTGCCAGCAGCTTAGACAGGGGACCGGACATTCAGTACTTC
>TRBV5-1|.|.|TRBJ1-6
CASSLIRGTDSPLHF
TGCGCCAGCAGCTTGATTCGGGGGACGGATTCACCCCTCCACTTT
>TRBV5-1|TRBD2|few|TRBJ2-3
CASSLALSGGQSTDTQYF
TGCGCCAGCAGCTTGGCGTTGAGCGGGGGCCAAAGCACAGATACGCAGTATTTT
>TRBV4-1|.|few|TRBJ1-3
CASSQGFRSVISGNTIYF
TGCGCCAGCAGCCAGGGCTTTCGATCGGTTATCTCTGGAAACACCATATATTTT
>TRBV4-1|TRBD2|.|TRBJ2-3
CASSSAGGSDTQYF
TGCGCCAGCAGCAGCGCCGGGGGGTCAGATACGCAGTATTTT
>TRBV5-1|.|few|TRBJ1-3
CASSLSGFYGNTIYF
TGCGCCAGCAGCTTGAGCGGGTTCTATGGAAACACCATATATTTT
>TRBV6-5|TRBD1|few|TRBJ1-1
CASSYSGQPNTEAFF
TGTGCCAGCAGTTACTCGGGACAGCCGAACACTGAAGCTTTCTTT
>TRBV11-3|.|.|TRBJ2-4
CASSQLSVEAKNIQYF
TGTGCCAGCAGCCAACTTAGCGTAGAAGCCAAAAACATTCAGTACTTC
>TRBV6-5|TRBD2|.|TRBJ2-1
CASSLGTSGVYEQFF
TGTGCCAGCAGTCTCGGGACTAGCGGGGTTTATGAGCAGTTCTTC
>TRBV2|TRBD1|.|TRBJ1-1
CASSVRTGNTEAFF
TGTGCCAGCAGTGTTAGGACAGGCAACACTGAAGCTTTCTTT
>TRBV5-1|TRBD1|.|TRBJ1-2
CASSGAGGHYGYTF
TGCGCCAGCAGCGGCGCAGGGGGCCACTATGGCTACACCTTC
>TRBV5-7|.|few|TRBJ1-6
CASSLFGGSSYNSPLHF
TGTGCCAGCAGCTTGTTTGGGGGGAGCTCCTATAATTCACCCCTCCACTTT
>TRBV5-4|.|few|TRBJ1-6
CASSQSTERNSPLHF
TGTGCCAGCAGCCAATCTACCGAGAGGAATTCACCCCTCCACTTT
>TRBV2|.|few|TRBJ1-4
CASSEALGGFGEKLFF
TGTGCCAGCAGTGAAGCGCTTGGCGGCTTCGGGGAAAAACTGTTTTTT
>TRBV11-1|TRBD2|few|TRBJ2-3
CASSLGGGAEGDTQYF
TGTGCCAGCAGCTTAGGCGGGGGGGCAGAGGGAGATACGCAGTATTTT
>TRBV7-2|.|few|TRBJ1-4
CASRQTGEKLFF
TGTGCCAGCAGACAAACAGGGGAAAAACTGTTTTTT
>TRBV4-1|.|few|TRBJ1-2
CASSQVRREGGYTF
TGCGCCAGCAGCCAAGTTCGCAGGGAGGGAGGCTACACCTTC
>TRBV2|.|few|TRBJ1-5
CASSGGRTVNQPQHF
TGTGCCAGCAGTGGAGGGCGGACAGTCAATCAGCCCCAGCATTTT
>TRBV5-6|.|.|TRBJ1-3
CASSLAGTGNTIYF
TGTGCCAGCAGCTTGGCAGGGACTGGAAACACCATATATTTT
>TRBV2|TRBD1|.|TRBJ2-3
CASSPGLRGSDTQYF
TGTGCCAGCAGCCCGGGCCTCAGGGGGTCAGATACGCAGTATTTT
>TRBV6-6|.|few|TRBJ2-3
CASSLMQGRNTDTQYF
TGTGCCAGCAGTTTAATGCAGGGGCGCAACACAGATACGCAGTATTTT
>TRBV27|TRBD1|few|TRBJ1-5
CASRKGDRANQPQHF
TGTGCCAGCAGGAAGGGGGACAGGGCAAATCAGCCCCAGCATTTT
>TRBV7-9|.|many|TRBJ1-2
CASSSVGLGYTF
TGTGCCAGCAGCTCGGTGGGGCTCGGCTACACCTTC
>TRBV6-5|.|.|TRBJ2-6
CASRQGSSGANVLTF
TGTGCCAGCAGACAGGGCAGCTCTGGGGCCAACGTCCTGACTTTC
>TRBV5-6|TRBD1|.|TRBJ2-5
CASSLSDRDQETQYF
TGTGCCAGCAGCTTGAGCGACAGGGACCAAGAGACCCAGTACTTC
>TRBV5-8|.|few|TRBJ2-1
CASRVRRSSYNEQFF
TGTGCCAGCAGAGTCAGGAGGAGCTCCTACAATGAGCAGTTCTTC
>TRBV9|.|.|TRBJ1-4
CASTRGQLDEKLFF
TGTGCCAGCACCCGTGGGCAGCTTGATGAAAAACTGTTTTTT
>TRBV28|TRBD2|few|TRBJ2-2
CASSPPGVAGAAGELFF
TGTGCCAGCAGCCCCCCCGGGGTAGCGGGGGCGGCCGGGGAGCTGTTTTTT
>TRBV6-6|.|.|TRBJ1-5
CASSIPGSNQPQHF
TGTGCCAGCAGTATACCAGGCAGCAATCAGCCCCAGCATTTT
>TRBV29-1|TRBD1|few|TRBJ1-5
CSFGTGRHQPQHF
TGCAGCTTTGGGACAGGGAGGCATCAGCCCCAGCATTTT
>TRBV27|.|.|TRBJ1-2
CASRFGRSYGYTF
TGTGCCAGCCGATTTGGGCGCTCCTATGGCTACACCTTC
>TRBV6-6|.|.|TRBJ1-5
CASSSQIVEDQPQHF
TGTGCCAGCAGTTCACAGATAGTAGAAGATCAGCCCCAGCATTTT
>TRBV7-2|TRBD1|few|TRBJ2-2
CASSRQGALTGELFF
TGTGCCAGCAGTCGACAGGGGGCCCTCACCGGGGAGCTGTTTTTT
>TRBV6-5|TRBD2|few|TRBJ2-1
CASSSIAGAYNEQFF
TGTGCCAGCAGTTCTATAGCGGGGGCGTACAATGAGCAGTTCTTC
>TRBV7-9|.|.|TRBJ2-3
CASSLDGVNTDTQYF
TGTGCCAGCAGCTTAGACGGGGTGAACACAGATACGCAGTATTTT
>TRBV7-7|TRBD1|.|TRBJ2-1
CASSAGQGDNEQFF
TGTGCTAGCAGCGCGGGACAGGGAGACAATGAGCAGTTCTTC
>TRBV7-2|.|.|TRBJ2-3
CASSLWATSDTQYF
TGTGCCAGCAGCTTATGGGCTACCTCAGATACGCAGTATTTT
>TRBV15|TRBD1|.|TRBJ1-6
CATSRDPGQGHSYNSPLHF
TGTGCCACCAGCAGAGATCCGGGACAGGGTCACTCCTATAATTCACCCCTCCACTTT
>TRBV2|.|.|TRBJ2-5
CASSDRFQETQYF
TGTGCCAGCAGTGACAGATTCCAAGAGACCCAGTACTTC
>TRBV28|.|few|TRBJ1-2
CASSLSEGGVHGYTF
TGTGCCAGCAGTTTATCAGAGGGAGGGGTGCATGGCTACACCTTC
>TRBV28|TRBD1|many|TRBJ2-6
CASRRQGANSGANVLTF
TGTGCCAGCAGACGACAGGGGGCAAACTCTGGGGCCAACGTCCTGACTTTC
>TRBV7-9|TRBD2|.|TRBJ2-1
CASSKTSGYYNEQFF
TGTGCCAGCAGCAAAACTAGCGGGTATTACAATGAGCAGTTCTTC
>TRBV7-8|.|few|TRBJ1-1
CASSLEVQGATFGEAFF
TGTGCCAGCAGCTTAGAGGTTCAGGGCGCGACCTTCGGTGAAGCTTTCTTT
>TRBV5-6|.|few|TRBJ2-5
CASSLKFISGYQETQYF
TGTGCCAGCAGCTTGAAATTTATCTCCGGGTACCAAGAGACCCAGTACTTC
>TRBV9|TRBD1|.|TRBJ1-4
CASSQRDRVGKLFF
TGTGCCAGCAGCCAAAGGGACAGGGTTGGAAAACTGTTTTTT
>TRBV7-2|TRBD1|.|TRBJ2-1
CASSSFPGQGYNEQFF
TGTGCCAGCAGCTCATTTCCGGGACAGGGGTACAATGAGCAGTTCTTC
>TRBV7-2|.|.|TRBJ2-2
CASRLSTGGAGELFF
TGTGCCAGCAGGCTATCGACGGGTGGCGCCGGGGAGCTGTTTTTT